These T cell receptor beta chains were read from a single sample in a study of blood T cells in healthy people across ages. MiXCR, run by TCRdb on the 5' RACE reads, gives a single entry per CDR3 protein. The sample lists fewer than 2,000,000 distinct CDR3 sequences, approximately 40% occurring once. What was sequenced was blood. These TCRs come from a human donor in good health. CDR3s include the opening cysteine and the closing phenylalanine or tryptophan. D genes are given only for firm matches. Only part of the rows carry a size: once, few, many, or a class if the clone is expanded.

TRBJ2-7	-	TRBV20-1	-	TGCAGTGCCCTTTACAGGCGGACAGACTACGAGCAGTACTTC	CSALYRRTDYEQYF
TRBJ2-5	few	TRBV12-3/TRBV12-4	-	TGTGCCAGCAGTCCCCGTCAGGGTAGTTGGCAAGAGACCCAGTACTTC	CASSPRQGSWQETQYF
TRBJ1-2	few	TRBV25-1	-	TGTGCCAGCAGTGAATCGGGCAGGGAGCTCTATGGCTACACCTTC	CASSESGRELYGYTF
TRBJ2-2	-	TRBV7-2	-	TGTACCAGCAGTCCCGGGTCTGTGGATGTGTGGAGTGGCGCCGGGGAGCTGTTTTTT	CTSSPGSVDVWSGAGELFF
TRBJ2-7	-	TRBV18	-	TGTGCCAGCTCACCGGACAGACACAACGAGCAGTACTTC	CASSPDRHNEQYF
TRBJ2-4	-	TRBV7-2	-	TGTGCCAGCACCCTACTTCCAGGCGGTAATGAGCAGTACTTC	CASTLLPGGNEQYF
TRBJ2-7	-	TRBV7-2	-	TGTGCCAGCAGCTTACTGGGACAATCCTACGGGCAGTACTTC	CASSLLGQSYGQYF
TRBJ2-7	-	TRBV28	TRBD2	TGTGCCAGCAGTCCCCCCCCTAGCGGGGGGGCCACTTACGAGCAGTACTTC	CASSPPPSGGATYEQYF
TRBJ1-2	-	TRBV5-1	TRBD1	TGCGCCAGCAGCTTGGTCCCACCGGGACAGGGAAACTATGGCTACACCTTC	CASSLVPPGQGNYGYTF
TRBJ1-5	-	TRBV2	-	TGTGCCAGCAGTAAAGGCCTTAGCAATCAGCCCCAGCATTTT	CASSKGLSNQPQHF
TRBJ1-2	few	TRBV7-9	TRBD1	TGTGCCAGCAGCCCGGGACAGTCAATTATGGGTGGCTACACCTTC	CASSPGQSIMGGYTF
TRBJ2-7	-	TRBV7-9	-	TGTGCCAGCAGTATCGGGGGATACTACGAGCAGTACTTC	CASSIGGYYEQYF
TRBJ2-1	few	TRBV7-3	-	TGTGCCAGCAGCTTGTTCCCGACCAGGGAGGGGGCCGACAATGAGCAGTTCTTC	CASSLFPTREGADNEQFF
TRBJ1-5	-	TRBV28	-	TGTGCCAGCAGTCCACCCCGTCGGAGTAGCAATCAGCCCCAGCATTTT	CASSPPRRSSNQPQHF
TRBJ1-5	-	TRBV27	-	TGTGCCACCGCCGGAGGGATGGGAGGTCAGCCCCAGCATTTT	CATAGGMGGQPQHF
TRBJ2-7	few	TRBV9	TRBD1	TGTGCCAGCAGCGTCGGGACAGGTCTCTACGAGCAGTACTTC	CASSVGTGLYEQYF
TRBJ2-5	-	TRBV5-4	-	TGTGCCAGCAGCTCCCAACAGGGTTTGGGAGAGACCCAGCACTTC	CASSSQQGLGETQHF
TRBJ2-5	-	TRBV20-1	TRBD1	TGCAGTGCTAGAGATCTTGACGGACAGGGTGGCGAGACCCAGTACTTC	CSARDLDGQGGETQYF
TRBJ1-4	-	TRBV4-3	-	TGCGCCAGCAGCCAAGAGGTGGCGGGAGAAAAACTGTTTTTT	CASSQEVAGEKLFF
TRBJ2-1	few	TRBV21-1	-	TGTGCCAGCAGCAAACCATTGGGGGCTTACCATGAGCAGTTCTTC	CASSKPLGAYHEQFF
TRBJ1-4	few	TRBV15	-	TGTGCCACCAGCAGACCGACAGGTGGATATGAAAAACTGTTTTTT	CATSRPTGGYEKLFF
TRBJ2-1	-	TRBV24-1	TRBD2	TGTGCCACCAGTGACCAGAGGACTAGCGGGGGGACCTACAATGAGCAGTTCTTC	CATSDQRTSGGTYNEQFF
TRBJ1-2	-	TRBV7-2	-	TGTGTCAGCAGCTTAGGGAGGGTCAGGAACTATGGCTACACCTTC	CVSSLGRVRNYGYTF
TRBJ2-1	-	TRBV28	-	TGTGCCAGCAGTTTAACACCCGGCTCCTACAATGAGCAGTTCTTC	CASSLTPGSYNEQFF
TRBJ2-1	few	TRBV24-1	-	TGTGCCACCAGTGACCCGGACTTTATGTTTAACAATGAGCAGTTCTTC	CATSDPDFMFNNEQFF
TRBJ2-5	-	TRBV14	-	TGTGCCAGCAGCCAAGGCCTTCCGTACCAAGAGACCCAGTACTTC	CASSQGLPYQETQYF
TRBJ2-5	-	TRBV6-5	-	TGTGCCAGCAGTTACGGTGTCGCCCGGTCGGAGACCCAGTACTTC	CASSYGVARSETQYF
TRBJ1-1	-	TRBV6-1	-	TGTGCCAGCAGTGATGGACCACCGAGTAAAGCTTTCTTT	CASSDGPPSKAFF
TRBJ2-3	few	TRBV7-3	-	TGTGCCAGCAGCCCCCGTGAGGTTGGGACAGATACGCAGTATTTT	CASSPREVGTDTQYF
TRBJ1-2	-	TRBV20-1	-	TGCAGCTACCTGGTGGGAACTTATGGCTACACCTTC	CSYLVGTYGYTF
TRBJ1-2	few	TRBV5-1	TRBD1	TGCGCCAGCAGCTTCCGGGACAGTCACGGCTACACCTTC	CASSFRDSHGYTF
TRBJ2-5	-	TRBV7-8	TRBD2	TGTGCCAGCAGCCCTATTCTAGCGGGGGGGATCCAAGAGACCCAGTACTTC	CASSPILAGGIQETQYF
TRBJ2-5	few	TRBV15	-	TGTGCCACCAGCAGCTCGACAGGGAGGGGGTGGATAGAGACCCAGTACTTC	CATSSSTGRGWIETQYF
TRBJ2-6	-	TRBV5-1	-	TGCGCCAGCTCAAGACCGACGGGAAGCTCTGGGGCCAACGTCCTGACTTTC	CASSRPTGSSGANVLTF
TRBJ1-2	few	TRBV7-2	-	TGTGCCAGCACTATACCGGGGGGCGGCTACACCTTC	CASTIPGGGYTF
TRBJ1-6	few	TRBV28	-	TGTGCCAGCAGGGCATGGGCTAATTCACCCCTCCACTTT	CASRAWANSPLHF
TRBJ2-7	-	TRBV10-2	TRBD1	TGCGCCAGCAAAATCGGACAGGGGGCTTACGAGCAGGACTTC	CASKIGQGAYEQDF
TRBJ2-7	-	TRBV20-1	-	TGCAGTGCAACGCCTGACACCATATACAATGAGCAGTACTTC	CSATPDTIYNEQYF
TRBJ2-1	few	TRBV7-8	-	TGTGCCAGCAGCTTTCCGGGGGCTAAGATCAATGAGCAGTTCTTC	CASSFPGAKINEQFF
TRBJ2-5	-	TRBV6-1	-	TGTGCCAGCAGTGCAGACTTTACAGGGCTCGAGACCCAGTACTTC	CASSADFTGLETQYF
TRBJ1-1	few	TRBV7-3	TRBD1	TGTGCCAGCAGCTTCAGGGGGCGCGGGGACACTGAAGCTTTCTTT	CASSFRGRGDTEAFF
TRBJ2-5	-	TRBV20-1	TRBD1	TGCAGTTCAGACCCGACAGGGATGGAGACCCAGTACTTC	CSSDPTGMETQYF
TRBJ2-3	few	TRBV5-1	TRBD1	TGCGCCACCCGGACACAGGGGAGTTCAGATACGCAGTATTTT	CATRTQGSSDTQYF
TRBJ2-3	-	TRBV15	-	TGTGCCACCAGCACGCGATTGGGCACAGATACGCAGTATTTT	CATSTRLGTDTQYF
TRBJ2-3	-	TRBV4-1	-	TGCGCCAGCAGCCAAACCGCTGGCGGGAATACAGATACGCAGTATTTT	CASSQTAGGNTDTQYF
TRBJ1-4	-	TRBV5-6	-	TGTGCCAGCAGCCGAGTGGGGAACCTTAATGAAAAACTGTTTTTT	CASSRVGNLNEKLFF
TRBJ2-3	-	TRBV2	-	TGTGCCAGCAGCGGCAATTTGTGGGATACGCAGTATTTT	CASSGNLWDTQYF
TRBJ1-6	-	TRBV14	TRBD1	TGTGCCAGCACTCAAACGACAGGGGCTTCACCCCTCCACTTT	CASTQTTGASPLHF
TRBJ1-2	-	TRBV14	-	TGTGCCAGCAGCCATCCTTCAGGAGGGGAGTATGGCTACACCTTC	CASSHPSGGEYGYTF
TRBJ2-7	-	TRBV6-2/TRBV6-3	TRBD1	TGTGCCAGCACTCGCACAGGGGGCGCGGGCGAGCAGTACTTC	CASTRTGGAGEQYF
TRBJ2-7	-	TRBV14	-	TGTGCCAACAGCCAGTTCAACGAGCAGTACTTC	CANSQFNEQYF